This is a list of T cell receptor beta chains from one sample in a study of radiation and T cells in renal cell carcinoma. Libraries were prepared by immunoSEQ multiplex PCR; TCRdb keeps only in-frame clonotypes and omits some of them. The sample records roughly 130,000 clones, approximately 90% being singletons. The sequencing used blood, collected from a patient whose treatment included radiotherapy and nephrectomy. Receptors originate from a woman in her fifties or sixties with renal cell carcinoma. The CDR3 runs from the conserved cysteine through the conserved F or W. The D gene is left open where the match is weak. Expanded clones get a size class; other rows say once, few or many, or leave the size out.

cdr3_aa: CASSLFPGTDAEAFF
cdr3_nt: TGCGCCAGCAGCTTGTTCCCAGGGACGGACGCTGAAGCTTTCTTT
v_call: TRBV5-1
d_call: -
j_call: TRBJ1-1
clone_size: once

cdr3_aa: CASGRATGELFF
cdr3_nt: TGTGCCAGTGGCAGGGCCACCGGGGAGCTGTTTTTT
v_call: TRBV7-2
d_call: -
j_call: TRBJ2-2
clone_size: -

cdr3_aa: CASSPRQGVGSGNTIYF
cdr3_nt: TGCGCCAGCAGCCCAAGACAGGGAGTAGGTTCTGGAAACACCATATATTTT
v_call: TRBV4-1
d_call: TRBD1
j_call: TRBJ1-3
clone_size: -

cdr3_aa: CASSNDGGYTF
cdr3_nt: TGTGCCAGTAGCAACGATGGGGGCTACACCTTC
v_call: TRBV19
d_call: -
j_call: TRBJ1-2
clone_size: -

cdr3_aa: CASSHSGLNTEAFF
cdr3_nt: TGTGCCAGCAGCCACAGCGGTTTGAACACTGAAGCTTTCTTT
v_call: TRBV7-9
d_call: -
j_call: TRBJ1-1
clone_size: -

cdr3_aa: CASSLSAGGSYEQYF
cdr3_nt: TGTGCCAGCAGCTTATCGGCAGGGGGTTCCTACGAGCAGTACTTC
v_call: TRBV7-6
d_call: TRBD1
j_call: TRBJ2-7
clone_size: -

cdr3_aa: CASSLQGQLPNEKLFF
cdr3_nt: TGCGCCAGCAGCCTACAGGGACAGCTTCCTAATGAAAAACTGTTTTTT
v_call: TRBV5-1
d_call: TRBD1
j_call: TRBJ1-4
clone_size: once

cdr3_aa: CASSDQGTKNTEAFF
cdr3_nt: TGTGCCAGCAGTGATCAAGGGACCAAAAACACTGAAGCTTTCTTT
v_call: TRBV6-1
d_call: -
j_call: TRBJ1-1
clone_size: -

cdr3_aa: CASRNPGPINYGYTF
cdr3_nt: TGCGCCAGTAGGAACCCGGGCCCAATTAACTATGGCTACACCTTC
v_call: TRBV5-1
d_call: -
j_call: TRBJ1-2
clone_size: -

cdr3_aa: CASQGASESYEQYF
cdr3_nt: TGCGCCAGCCAAGGGGCTAGCGAGTCCTACGAGCAGTACTTC
v_call: TRBV10-2
d_call: -
j_call: TRBJ2-7
clone_size: once

cdr3_aa: CASSPQRDYGYTF
cdr3_nt: TGTGCCAGCTCACCACAAAGGGACTATGGCTACACCTTC
v_call: TRBV18
d_call: -
j_call: TRBJ1-2
clone_size: -

cdr3_aa: CASSFQGSSGNTIYF
cdr3_nt: TGTGCCAGCAGTTTCCAGGGATCCTCTGGAAACACCATATATTTT
v_call: TRBV27
d_call: -
j_call: TRBJ1-3
clone_size: -

cdr3_aa: CASSEGGLRGGLETQYF
cdr3_nt: TGTGCCAGCAGTGAAGGCGGGTTGCGGGGGGGCCTAGAGACCCAGTACTTC
v_call: TRBV6-1
d_call: TRBD2
j_call: TRBJ2-5
clone_size: -

cdr3_aa: CASSLIGGPGNTIYF
cdr3_nt: TGTGCCAGCAGCCTGATTGGGGGTCCTGGAAACACCATATATTTT
v_call: TRBV5-6
d_call: -
j_call: TRBJ1-3
clone_size: -

cdr3_aa: CASSLTGIGDYGYTF
cdr3_nt: TGTGCCAGCAGCTTAACAGGGATTGGGGACTATGGCTACACCTTC
v_call: TRBV5-4
d_call: -
j_call: TRBJ1-2
clone_size: few

cdr3_aa: CASSDRGLTDTQYF
cdr3_nt: TGTGCCAGCAGTGACAGGGGGCTGACAGATACGCAGTATTTT
v_call: TRBV6-1
d_call: TRBD1
j_call: TRBJ2-3
clone_size: -

cdr3_aa: CASSRMYTGTYTEAFF
cdr3_nt: TGTGCCAGTAGCCGTATGTATACCGGGACCTACACTGAAGCTTTCTTT
v_call: TRBV19
d_call: -
j_call: TRBJ1-1
clone_size: -

cdr3_aa: CASSLSGGDTGELFF
cdr3_nt: TGTGCCAGCAGCTTAAGCGGGGGGGACACCGGGGAGCTGTTTTTT
v_call: TRBV7-2
d_call: TRBD2
j_call: TRBJ2-2
clone_size: -

cdr3_aa: CASSEVWGPTEAFF
cdr3_nt: TGTGCCAGCAGTGAAGTGTGGGGACCCACTGAAGCTTTCTTT
v_call: TRBV6-1
d_call: -
j_call: TRBJ1-1
clone_size: -

cdr3_aa: CASYNRADTQYF
cdr3_nt: TGCGCCAGCTATAATCGAGCAGATACGCAGTATTTT
v_call: TRBV5-1
d_call: -
j_call: TRBJ2-3
clone_size: -

cdr3_aa: CASSLQGVPISGNTIYF
cdr3_nt: TGTGCCAGCAGCTTGCAAGGGGTTCCCATCTCTGGAAACACCATATATTTT
v_call: TRBV5-4
d_call: -
j_call: TRBJ1-3
clone_size: -

cdr3_aa: CASSLALAGAGYGYTF
cdr3_nt: TGTGCCAGCAGCTTAGCGCTAGCAGGGGCGGGCTATGGCTACACCTTC
v_call: TRBV7-9
d_call: -
j_call: TRBJ1-2
clone_size: few

cdr3_aa: CASSFTGLRYNEQFF
cdr3_nt: TGTGCCAGCAGCTTTACAGGGCTTCGCTACAATGAGCAGTTCTTC
v_call: TRBV7-3
d_call: -
j_call: TRBJ2-1
clone_size: -

cdr3_aa: CASSLAPVEGVAKNIQYF
cdr3_nt: TGCGCCAGCAGCTTAGCGCCGGTTGAGGGGGTTGCCAAAAACATTCAGTACTTC
v_call: TRBV5-1
d_call: -
j_call: TRBJ2-4
clone_size: -

cdr3_aa: CASSSGVVMNTEAFF
cdr3_nt: TGTGCCAGCAGCTCAGGAGTGGTCATGAACACTGAAGCTTTCTTT
v_call: TRBV14
d_call: -
j_call: TRBJ1-1
clone_size: few

cdr3_aa: CASSYGGRNTEAFF
cdr3_nt: TGTGCCAGCAGTTACGGGGGCCGTAACACTGAAGCTTTCTTT
v_call: TRBV6-5
d_call: -
j_call: TRBJ1-1
clone_size: -

cdr3_aa: CASSIARDTEAFF
cdr3_nt: TGTGCCAGTAGTATAGCCAGAGACACTGAAGCTTTCTTT
v_call: TRBV19
d_call: -
j_call: TRBJ1-1
clone_size: -

cdr3_aa: CASSGVDGSYEQYF
cdr3_nt: TGTGCCAGCAGTGGGGTTGACGGTTCCTACGAGCAGTACTTC
v_call: TRBV2
d_call: -
j_call: TRBJ2-7
clone_size: -

cdr3_aa: CASSSDRGSYNSPLHF
cdr3_nt: TGTGCCAGCAGCTCGGACAGGGGATCTTATAATTCACCCCTCCACTTT
v_call: TRBV7-2
d_call: TRBD1
j_call: TRBJ1-6
clone_size: -

cdr3_aa: CASSFIPSVPSTDTQYF
cdr3_nt: TGTGCCAGCAGCTTTATCCCATCAGTACCTAGCACAGATACGCAGTATTTT
v_call: TRBV7-2
d_call: -
j_call: TRBJ2-3
clone_size: -

cdr3_aa: CASSSTGAGGYTF
cdr3_nt: TGTGCCAGCAGCTCCACAGGGGCTGGTGGCTACACCTTC
v_call: TRBV7-8
d_call: TRBD1
j_call: TRBJ1-2
clone_size: once

cdr3_aa: CSVGRAQETQYF
cdr3_nt: TGCAGCGTTGGCAGGGCACAAGAGACCCAGTACTTC
v_call: TRBV29-1
d_call: -
j_call: TRBJ2-5
clone_size: -

cdr3_aa: CSVEPTGVGDGYTF
cdr3_nt: TGCAGCGTTGAACCCACAGGGGTCGGGGATGGCTACACCTTC
v_call: TRBV29-1
d_call: TRBD1
j_call: TRBJ1-2
clone_size: -

cdr3_aa: CATSRDPTGGYTF
cdr3_nt: TGTGCCACCAGCAGAGATCCGACAGGGGGCTACACCTTC
v_call: TRBV15
d_call: TRBD1
j_call: TRBJ1-2
clone_size: -

cdr3_aa: CSVDSKGWDPDTQYF
cdr3_nt: TGCAGCGTTGATTCCAAAGGTTGGGACCCAGATACGCAGTATTTT
v_call: TRBV29-1
d_call: -
j_call: TRBJ2-3
clone_size: -

cdr3_aa: CASSGAGSPWDSGNTIYF
cdr3_nt: TGCGCCAGCAGTGGGGCAGGGTCCCCCTGGGACTCTGGAAACACCATATATTTT
v_call: TRBV5-1
d_call: -
j_call: TRBJ1-3
clone_size: -

cdr3_aa: CATSSPKRGVQDTQYF
cdr3_nt: TGTGCCACCAGCAGTCCCAAGCGGGGGGTTCAAGATACGCAGTATTTT
v_call: TRBV15
d_call: TRBD2
j_call: TRBJ2-3
clone_size: -

cdr3_aa: CASSLGLYGYTF
cdr3_nt: TGTGCCAGCAGCCTGGGACTCTATGGCTACACCTTC
v_call: TRBV7-9
d_call: -
j_call: TRBJ1-2
clone_size: -

cdr3_aa: CASSLAPGADSPLHF
cdr3_nt: TGCGCCAGCAGCTTGGCCCCGGGGGCAGATTCACCCCTCCACTTT
v_call: TRBV5-1
d_call: -
j_call: TRBJ1-6
clone_size: -

cdr3_aa: CASSVVAGGWDTQYF
cdr3_nt: TGTGCCAGCAGCGTAGTAGCGGGGGGTTGGGATACGCAGTATTTT
v_call: TRBV9
d_call: TRBD2
j_call: TRBJ2-3
clone_size: -

cdr3_aa: CASRLRQGIEETQYF
cdr3_nt: TGTGCCAGCAGGCTTAGACAGGGAATCGAAGAGACCCAGTACTTC
v_call: TRBV7-2
d_call: TRBD1
j_call: TRBJ2-5
clone_size: few

cdr3_aa: CASSSQGRADGYTF
cdr3_nt: TGTGCCAGCAGCTCACAGGGCCGGGCGGATGGCTACACCTTC
v_call: TRBV5-6
d_call: -
j_call: TRBJ1-2
clone_size: -

cdr3_aa: CASSQDKDSYNEQFF
cdr3_nt: TGCGCCAGCAGCCAAGATAAGGACAGCTACAATGAGCAGTTCTTC
v_call: TRBV4-3
d_call: -
j_call: TRBJ2-1
clone_size: -

cdr3_aa: CASSTGQGTGELFF
cdr3_nt: TGCGCCAGCAGCACAGGACAGGGTACCGGGGAGCTGTTTTTT
v_call: TRBV5-1
d_call: TRBD1
j_call: TRBJ2-2
clone_size: -

cdr3_aa: CASSFTGPSNQPQHF
cdr3_nt: TGTGCCAGCAGCTTTACAGGACCCAGCAATCAGCCCCAGCATTTT
v_call: TRBV2
d_call: -
j_call: TRBJ1-5
clone_size: -

cdr3_aa: CASSLDRGPQETQYF
cdr3_nt: TGTGCCAGCAGCTTAGACAGGGGGCCTCAAGAGACCCAGTACTTC
v_call: TRBV11-3
d_call: TRBD1
j_call: TRBJ2-5
clone_size: once

cdr3_aa: CSATRGESGTGELFF
cdr3_nt: TGCAGCGCTACCCGGGGAGAATCGGGCACCGGGGAGCTGTTTTTT
v_call: TRBV29-1
d_call: -
j_call: TRBJ2-2
clone_size: -